This T cell receptor (beta chain) was obtained from a study of blood T cell repertoires in COVID-19. Turning to the study itself: Italy, Spain and the United States were the sources of the convalescent and acute COVID-19 samples. The cDNA or gDNA used as material had been derived from T cells, B-cell-depleted T cells, or PBMCs.

During active infection, Seattle patients enrolled and were then monitored through disease. The method was immunoSEQ multiplex PCR; TCRdb's version includes in-frame clones alone and lacks a portion of them. This table has 150,000 to 200,000 clones, 84% appearing once. This CDR3 is built from 12 residues. V was pared by 8 bases and J by 8 bases, with 6 bases of the junction left unmatched. Germline CDR1 ENHRY, CDR2 SYGVKD. The TCR sequence derives from a woman between 65 and 79 years old with COVID-19, enrolled during active disease. The chain couples TRBV10-3 to TRBJ1-1; TRBD1 agrees at 9 bases. The sequencing input was peripheral blood. CDR3 DNA sequence: TGTGCCATCGCAACTGACAGGGGGGAAGCTTTCTTT. This sequence encodes CAIATDRGEAFF.